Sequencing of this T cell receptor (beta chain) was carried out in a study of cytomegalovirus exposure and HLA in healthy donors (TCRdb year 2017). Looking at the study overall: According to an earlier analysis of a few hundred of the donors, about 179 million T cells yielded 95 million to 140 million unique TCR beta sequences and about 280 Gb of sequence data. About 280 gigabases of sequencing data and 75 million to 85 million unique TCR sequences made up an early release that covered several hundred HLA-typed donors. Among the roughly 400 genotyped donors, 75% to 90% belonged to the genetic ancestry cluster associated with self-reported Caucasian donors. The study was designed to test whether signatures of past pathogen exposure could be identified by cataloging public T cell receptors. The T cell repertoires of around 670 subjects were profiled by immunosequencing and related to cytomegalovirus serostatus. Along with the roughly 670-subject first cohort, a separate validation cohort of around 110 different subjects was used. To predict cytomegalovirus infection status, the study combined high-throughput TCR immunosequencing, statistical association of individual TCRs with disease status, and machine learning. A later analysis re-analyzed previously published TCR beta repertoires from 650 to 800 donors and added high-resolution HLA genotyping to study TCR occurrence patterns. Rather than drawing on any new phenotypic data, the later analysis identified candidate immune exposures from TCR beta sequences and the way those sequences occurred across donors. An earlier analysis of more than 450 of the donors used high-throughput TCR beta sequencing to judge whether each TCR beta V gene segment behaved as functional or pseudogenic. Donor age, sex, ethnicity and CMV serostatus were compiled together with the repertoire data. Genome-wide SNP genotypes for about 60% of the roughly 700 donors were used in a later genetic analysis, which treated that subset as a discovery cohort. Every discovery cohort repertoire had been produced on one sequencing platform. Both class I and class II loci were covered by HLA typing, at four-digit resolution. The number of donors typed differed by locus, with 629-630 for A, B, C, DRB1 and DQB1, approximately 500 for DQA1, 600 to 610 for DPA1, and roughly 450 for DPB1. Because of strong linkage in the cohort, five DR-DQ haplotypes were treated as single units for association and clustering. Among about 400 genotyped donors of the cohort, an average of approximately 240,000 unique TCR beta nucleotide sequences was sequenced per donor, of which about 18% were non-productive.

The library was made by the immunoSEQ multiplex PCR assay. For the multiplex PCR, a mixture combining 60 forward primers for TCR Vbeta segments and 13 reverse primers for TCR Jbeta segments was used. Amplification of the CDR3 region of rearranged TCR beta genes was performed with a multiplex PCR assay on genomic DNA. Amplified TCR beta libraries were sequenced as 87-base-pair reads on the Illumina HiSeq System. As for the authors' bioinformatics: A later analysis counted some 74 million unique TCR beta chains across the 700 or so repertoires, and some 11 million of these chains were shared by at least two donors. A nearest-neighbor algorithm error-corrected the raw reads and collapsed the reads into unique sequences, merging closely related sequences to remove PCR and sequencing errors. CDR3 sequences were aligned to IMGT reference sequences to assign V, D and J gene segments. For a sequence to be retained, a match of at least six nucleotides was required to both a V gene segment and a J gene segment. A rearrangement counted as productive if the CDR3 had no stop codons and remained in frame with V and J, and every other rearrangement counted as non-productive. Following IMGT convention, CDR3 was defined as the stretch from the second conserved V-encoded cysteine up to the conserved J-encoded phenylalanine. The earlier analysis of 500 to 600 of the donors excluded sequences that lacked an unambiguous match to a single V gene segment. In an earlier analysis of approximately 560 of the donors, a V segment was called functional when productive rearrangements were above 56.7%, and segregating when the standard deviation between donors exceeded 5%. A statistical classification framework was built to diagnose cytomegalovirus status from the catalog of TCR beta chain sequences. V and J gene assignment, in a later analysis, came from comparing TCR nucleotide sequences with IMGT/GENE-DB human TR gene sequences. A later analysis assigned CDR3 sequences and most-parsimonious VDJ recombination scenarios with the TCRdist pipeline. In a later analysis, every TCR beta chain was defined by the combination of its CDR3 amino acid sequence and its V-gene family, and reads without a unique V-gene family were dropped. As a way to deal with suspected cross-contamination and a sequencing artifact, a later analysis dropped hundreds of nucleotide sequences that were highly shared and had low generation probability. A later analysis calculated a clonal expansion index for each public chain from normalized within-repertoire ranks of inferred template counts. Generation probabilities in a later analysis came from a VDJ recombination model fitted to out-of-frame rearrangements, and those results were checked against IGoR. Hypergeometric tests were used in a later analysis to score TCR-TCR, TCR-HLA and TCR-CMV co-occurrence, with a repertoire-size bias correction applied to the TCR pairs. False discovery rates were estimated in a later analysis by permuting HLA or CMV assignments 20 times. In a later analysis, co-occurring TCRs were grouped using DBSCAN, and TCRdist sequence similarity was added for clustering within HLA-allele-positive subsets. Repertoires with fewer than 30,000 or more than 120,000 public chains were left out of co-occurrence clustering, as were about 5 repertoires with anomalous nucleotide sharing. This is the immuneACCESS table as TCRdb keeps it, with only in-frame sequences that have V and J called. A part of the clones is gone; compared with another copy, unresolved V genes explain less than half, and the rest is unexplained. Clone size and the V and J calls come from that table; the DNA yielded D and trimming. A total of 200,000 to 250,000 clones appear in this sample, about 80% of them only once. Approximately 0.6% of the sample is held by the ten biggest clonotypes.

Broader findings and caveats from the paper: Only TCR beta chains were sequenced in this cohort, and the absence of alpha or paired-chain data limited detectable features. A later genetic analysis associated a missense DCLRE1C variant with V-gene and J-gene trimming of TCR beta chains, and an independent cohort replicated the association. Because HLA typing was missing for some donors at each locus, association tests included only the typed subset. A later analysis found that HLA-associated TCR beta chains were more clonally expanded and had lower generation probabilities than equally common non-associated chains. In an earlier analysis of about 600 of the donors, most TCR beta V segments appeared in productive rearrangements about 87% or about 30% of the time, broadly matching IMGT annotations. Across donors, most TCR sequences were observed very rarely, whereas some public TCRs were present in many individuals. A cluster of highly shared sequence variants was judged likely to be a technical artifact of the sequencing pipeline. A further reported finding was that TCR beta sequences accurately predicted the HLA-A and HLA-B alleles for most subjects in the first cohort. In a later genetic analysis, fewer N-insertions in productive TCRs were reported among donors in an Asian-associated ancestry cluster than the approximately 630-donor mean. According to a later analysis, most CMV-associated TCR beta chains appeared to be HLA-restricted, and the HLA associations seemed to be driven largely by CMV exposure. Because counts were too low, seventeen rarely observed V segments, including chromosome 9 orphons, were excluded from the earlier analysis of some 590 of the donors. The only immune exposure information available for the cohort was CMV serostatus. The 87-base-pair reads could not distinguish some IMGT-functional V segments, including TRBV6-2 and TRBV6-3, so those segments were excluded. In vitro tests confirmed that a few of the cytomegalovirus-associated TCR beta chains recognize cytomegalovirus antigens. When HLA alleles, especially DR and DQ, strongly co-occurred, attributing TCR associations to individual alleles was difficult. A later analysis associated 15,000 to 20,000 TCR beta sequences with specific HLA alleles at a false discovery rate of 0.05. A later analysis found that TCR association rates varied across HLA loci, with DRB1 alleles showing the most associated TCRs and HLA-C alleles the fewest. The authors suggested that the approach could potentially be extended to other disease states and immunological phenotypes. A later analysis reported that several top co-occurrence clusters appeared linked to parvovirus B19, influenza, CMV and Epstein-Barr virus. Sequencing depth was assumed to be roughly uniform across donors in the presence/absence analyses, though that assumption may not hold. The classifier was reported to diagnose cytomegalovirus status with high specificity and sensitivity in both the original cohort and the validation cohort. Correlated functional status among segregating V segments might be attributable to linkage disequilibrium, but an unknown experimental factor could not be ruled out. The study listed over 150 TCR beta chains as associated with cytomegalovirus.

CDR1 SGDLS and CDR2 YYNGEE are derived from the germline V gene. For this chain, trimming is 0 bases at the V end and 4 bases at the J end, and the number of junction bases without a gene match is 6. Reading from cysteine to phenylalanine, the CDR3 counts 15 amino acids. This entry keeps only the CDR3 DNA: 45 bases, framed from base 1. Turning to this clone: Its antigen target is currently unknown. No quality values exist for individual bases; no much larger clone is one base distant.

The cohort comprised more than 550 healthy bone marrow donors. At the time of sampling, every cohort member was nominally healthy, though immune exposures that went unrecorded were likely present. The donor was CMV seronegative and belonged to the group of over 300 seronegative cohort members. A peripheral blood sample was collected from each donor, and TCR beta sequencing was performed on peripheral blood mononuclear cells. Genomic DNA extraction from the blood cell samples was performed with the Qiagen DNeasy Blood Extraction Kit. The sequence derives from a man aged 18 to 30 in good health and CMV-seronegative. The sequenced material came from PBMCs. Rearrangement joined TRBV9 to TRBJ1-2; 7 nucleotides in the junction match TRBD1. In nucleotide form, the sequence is TGTGCCAGCAGCGTAGGGCCGACAGGGCTCTATGGCTACACCTTC. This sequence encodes CASSVGPTGLYGYTF.